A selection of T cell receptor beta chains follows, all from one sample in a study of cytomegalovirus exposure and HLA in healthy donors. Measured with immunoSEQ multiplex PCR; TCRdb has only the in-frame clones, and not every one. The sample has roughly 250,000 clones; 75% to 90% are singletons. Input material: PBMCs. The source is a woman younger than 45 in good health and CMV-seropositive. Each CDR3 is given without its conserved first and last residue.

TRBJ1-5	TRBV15	ATSRRASGGNQPQH
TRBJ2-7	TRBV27	ASSFGHEQY
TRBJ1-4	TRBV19	ASSIVGQGGEKLF
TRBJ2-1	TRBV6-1	ASTLSTGRYNEQF
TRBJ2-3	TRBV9	ASSVGHGTDTQY
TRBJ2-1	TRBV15	ATSRSRRGEQF
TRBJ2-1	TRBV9	ASSARVGGSYYNEQF
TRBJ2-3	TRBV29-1	SVEGRQGVGTDTQY
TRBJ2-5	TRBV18	ASFSRIGVQETQY
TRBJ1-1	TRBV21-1	ASSYPGSGLSAEAF
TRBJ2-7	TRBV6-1	ASRGADSSSYEQY
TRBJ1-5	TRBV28	ASSLFRDRGPVGNQPQH
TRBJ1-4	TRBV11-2	ASSTGQGREKLF
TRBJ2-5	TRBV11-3	ASSTPPPYREETQY
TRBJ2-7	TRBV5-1	ASSLRLAGNYEQY
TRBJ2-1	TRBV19	ASSLLTSSYNEQF
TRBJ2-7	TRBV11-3	ASSFRREGYEQY
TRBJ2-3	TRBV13	ASSLWGGRSTDTQY
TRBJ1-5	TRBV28	ASSFSRGQPQH
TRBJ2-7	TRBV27	ASSLTGSYEQY
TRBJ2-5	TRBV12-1	ASSFVSSGSETQY
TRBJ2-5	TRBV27	ASSLSGARETQY
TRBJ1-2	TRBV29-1	SVAGGGAAGYT
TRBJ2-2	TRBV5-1	ASAGTGETSGWRTGELF
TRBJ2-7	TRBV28	ASSPGYEQY
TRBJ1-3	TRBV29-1	SVHLGGSAGNTIY
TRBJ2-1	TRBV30	AWRTGGPYNEQF
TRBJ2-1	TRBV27	ASTGGNYNEQF
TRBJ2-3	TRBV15	ATSPNLDTQY
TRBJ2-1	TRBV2	ASSGGLEGNEQF
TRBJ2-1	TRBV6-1	ASRTGTSGRQEQF
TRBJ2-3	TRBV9	ASSARLAGSITDTQY
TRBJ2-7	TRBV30	AWSPGVAYEQY
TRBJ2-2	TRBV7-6	ASSSSPGTGNTGELF
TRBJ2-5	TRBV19	ASSIPRRRGEVRETQY
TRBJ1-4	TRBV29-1	SVQTGTGGNEKLF
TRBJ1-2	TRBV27	ASSFWDRGLRGYT
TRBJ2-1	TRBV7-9	ASSQQEFQF
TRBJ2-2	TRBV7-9	ASSSGLAGVLNTGELF
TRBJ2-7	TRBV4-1	ASSQDPSSYEQY
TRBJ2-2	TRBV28	ASTSPGTPGTGELF
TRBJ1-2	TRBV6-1	ASSEDRVNYGYT
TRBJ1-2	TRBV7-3	ASSRDRFYGYT
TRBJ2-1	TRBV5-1	ASSLPGTSNEQF
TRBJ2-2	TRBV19	ASSIGSGSETGELF
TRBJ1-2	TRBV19	ATNRDGYT
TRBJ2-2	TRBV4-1	ASSRTGAGDQSGELF
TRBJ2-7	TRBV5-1	ASSLERAVLPIHEQY
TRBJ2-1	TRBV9	ASSVQGLQYNEQF
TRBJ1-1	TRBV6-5	ASSWGQGNEAF